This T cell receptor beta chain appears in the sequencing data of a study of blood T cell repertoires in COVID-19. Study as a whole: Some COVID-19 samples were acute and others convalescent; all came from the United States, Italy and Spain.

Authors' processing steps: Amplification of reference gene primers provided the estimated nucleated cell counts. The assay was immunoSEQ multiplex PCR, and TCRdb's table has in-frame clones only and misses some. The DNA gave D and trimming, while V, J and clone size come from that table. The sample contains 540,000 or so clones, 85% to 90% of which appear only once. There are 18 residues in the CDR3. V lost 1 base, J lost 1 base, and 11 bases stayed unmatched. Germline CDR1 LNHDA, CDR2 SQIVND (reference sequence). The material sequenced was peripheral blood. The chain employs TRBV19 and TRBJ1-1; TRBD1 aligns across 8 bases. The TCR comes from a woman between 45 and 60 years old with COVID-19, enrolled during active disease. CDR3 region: CASSIVSWGTGPNTEAFF. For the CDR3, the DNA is TGTGCCAGTAGTATAGTCAGTTGGGGGACAGGCCCGAACACTGAAGCTTTCTTT.